A selection of T cell receptor beta chains follows, all from one sample in a study of blood T cell repertoires in COVID-19. Only in-frame clones appear in the TCRdb table, and some are missing; sequencing was by immunoSEQ multiplex PCR. Of 50,000 to 60,000 clones listed, 88% are singletons. The sample taken for sequencing was peripheral blood. The source of these receptors is a man in his fifties or sixties with active COVID-19. Each CDR3 is given with its conserved first and last residue. D genes are given only for firm matches. Clone size appears in some rows only: once, few, many, or a class for an expanded clone.

TRBV19,few,TRBD1,TRBJ1-5,CASSLRQGGQPQHF,TGTGCCAGTAGTTTAAGACAGGGTGGTCAGCCCCAGCATTTT
TRBV27,-,TRBD1,TRBJ2-7,CASSVPGQSYEQYF,TGTGCCAGCAGTGTACCGGGACAGAGCTACGAGCAGTACTTC
TRBV13,few,-,TRBJ1-1,CASSLERNSNEAFF,TGTGCCAGCAGCTTAGAGAGGAATTCAAATGAAGCTTTCTTT
TRBV2,few,-,TRBJ1-3,CASSPREGGNTIYF,TGTGCCAGCTCCCCGAGGGAGGGTGGAAACACCATATATTTT
TRBV7-9,-,TRBD1,TRBJ1-2,CASSSQGARDYGYTF,TGTGCCAGCAGCTCACAGGGGGCGCGCGACTATGGCTACACCTTC
TRBV19,once,TRBD2,TRBJ2-5,CASGTSGVQETQYF,TGTGCCAGTGGAACTAGCGGGGTTCAAGAGACCCAGTACTTC
TRBV5-1,-,-,TRBJ2-5,CASSGGYGGETQYF,TGCGCCAGCAGCGGCGGGTACGGGGGAGAGACCCAGTACTTC
TRBV28,-,-,TRBJ2-1,CASSPPRYSYYNEQFF,TGTGCCAGCAGCCCTCCCCGCTACTCCTACTACAATGAGCAGTTCTTC
TRBV27,-,-,TRBJ1-1,CASSSIQGMNTEAFF,TGTGCCAGCAGTTCGATACAGGGTATGAACACTGAAGCTTTCTTT
TRBV19,once,-,TRBJ2-1,CASSIDSGSYNEQFF,TGTGCCAGTAGTATAGACTCCGGGTCCTACAATGAGCAGTTCTTC
TRBV30,-,TRBD1,TRBJ2-3,CAWSGQGSEDTQYF,TGTGCCTGGAGTGGACAGGGCTCAGAAGATACGCAGTATTTT
TRBV9,once,-,TRBJ2-1,CASSAGQNNEQFF,TGTGCCAGCAGCGCTGGACAGAACAATGAGCAGTTCTTC
TRBV11-1,-,-,TRBJ1-1,CASSLEEVAEAFF,TGTGCCAGCAGCCTCGAGGAGGTAGCTGAAGCTTTCTTT
TRBV11-2,-,-,TRBJ1-2,CASSRLSGPRTSYGYTF,TGTGCCAGCAGCCGACTATCCGGCCCGCGAACTTCCTATGGCTACACCTTT
TRBV2,few,TRBD1,TRBJ1-2,CARIDRGNHLNYGYTF,TGTGCCAGAATCGACAGGGGGAACCACTTGAACTATGGCTACACCTTC
TRBV25-1,-,-,TRBJ2-3,CASSEAPGSTDTQYF,TGTGCCAGCAGTGAGGCCCCAGGGAGCACAGATACGCAGTATTTT
TRBV11-2,-,-,TRBJ2-1,CASSSIGGTHEQFF,TGTGCCAGCAGTTCTATTGGGGGGACCCATGAGCAGTTCTTC
TRBV10-3,-,-,TRBJ1-5,CAISESGGPSNQPQHF,TGTGCCATCAGTGAGTCGGGGGGGCCAAGCAATCAGCCCCAGCATTTT
TRBV5-1,-,-,TRBJ2-7,CASSLAATGSYEQYF,TGCGCCAGCAGCTTGGCCGCGACAGGTTCCTACGAGCAGTACTTC
TRBV19,once,TRBD1,TRBJ2-7,CASTPTGTYEQYF,TGTGCCAGTACCCCGACAGGGACCTACGAGCAGTACTTC
TRBV9,-,TRBD1,TRBJ2-2,CASSLNSGQGANTGELFF,TGTGCCAGCAGCCTAAATTCGGGACAGGGGGCTAACACCGGGGAGCTGTTTTTT
TRBV10-3,-,TRBD1,TRBJ1-3,CAISEQGAGGNTIYF,TGTGCCATCAGTGAGCAGGGGGCAGGTGGAAACACCATATATTTT
TRBV7-9,once,TRBD2,TRBJ2-1,CASSLGTSGTDEQFF,TGTGCCAGCAGCTTAGGGACTAGCGGGACGGATGAGCAGTTCTTC
TRBV7-3,-,TRBD2,TRBJ2-3,CASSLSPGLAGADTQYF,TGTGCCAGCAGCTTGTCACCGGGACTAGCGGGAGCAGATACGCAGTATTTT
TRBV6-6,-,-,TRBJ1-1,CASSYGNYMNTEAFF,TGTGCCAGCAGTTACGGTAATTACATGAACACTGAAGCTTTCTTT
TRBV6-6,-,TRBD1,TRBJ1-1,CASSHGTGTTEAFF,TGTGCCAGCAGCCACGGGACAGGGACCACTGAAGCTTTCTTT
TRBV9,few,-,TRBJ2-3,CASSVASDTQYF,TGTGCCAGCAGCGTAGCCTCAGATACGCAGTATTTT
TRBV29-1,-,TRBD1,TRBJ2-7,CSVERPTGGSYEQYF,TGCAGCGTTGAGAGACCTACAGGGGGCTCCTACGAGCAGTACTTC
TRBV4-1,-,-,TRBJ2-2,CASSQVTNTGELFF,TGCGCCAGCAGCCAAGTTACGAACACCGGGGAGCTGTTTTTT
TRBV20-1,-,-,TRBJ1-2,CSARIPNGYTF,TGCAGTGCTAGAATCCCCAATGGCTACACCTTC
TRBV9,-,-,TRBJ1-3,CASSPSQGNTIYF,TGTGCCAGCAGCCCCTCACAAGGAAACACCATATATTTT
TRBV7-6,-,-,TRBJ2-1,CASSLVVETYNEQFF,TGTGCCAGCAGCTTAGTTGTGGAGACCTACAATGAGCAGTTCTTC